The present T cell receptor (beta chain) was sequenced within a study of T-cell reconstitution after alpha-beta-depleted transplantation in children. Unique molecular identifiers were used in preparing the TCRbeta library. Each CDR3 protein gets one entry after TCRdb re-called the PCR reads with MiXCR. The table has hundreds of thousands of distinct CDR3 sequences, roughly 16% seen once. Germline V gives CDR1 MNHEY, CDR2 SVGAGI. The V and J ends lost 8 bases and 4 bases, in that order; junction bases with no gene match: 13. This CDR3 comprises 16 residues. The TCR sequence derives from a male patient aged 2-15 years who had a stem cell transplant for acute lymphoblastic leukemia, so the T cells may come from the graft donor. The rearrangement uses TRBV6-5 and TRBJ1-2; 10 bases align to TRBD1. Sample: PBMCs, mostly from graft donor cells, taken 360 days after TCRalphabeta/CD19-depleted stem cell transplant. CDR3 loop: CASVWDRGYFFYGYTF. The CDR3 DNA reads as TGTGCCAGCGTCTGGGACAGGGGTTACTTCTTCTATGGCTACACCTTC.